These 23 T cell receptor beta chains originate from one sample sequenced in a study of cytomegalovirus exposure and HLA in healthy donors. The PCR made use of 60 Vbeta and 13 Jbeta primers. The table came from immunoSEQ multiplex PCR; TCRdb's copy has only in-frame clones and leaves some out. The table has approximately 110,000 clones, 70% to 85% seen once. The specimen sequenced was PBMCs. The receptors here all came from a human donor in good health.

The chain carries TRBV2 and TRBJ1-1; 9 bases agree with TRBD1. This CDR3 has 16 residues. V shed 9 bases and J 3 bases; nucleotides not matched to a gene: 14. The germline CDR1 and CDR2 sequences are SNHLY and FYNNEI. CDR3 DNA sequence: TGTGCCAGTCTTATGGGACAGGGTGAGCAATACACTGAAGCTTTCTTT. It yields the protein CASLMGQGEQYTEAFF.

The chain joins TRBV4-2 to TRBJ2-4; the D is unclear. Trimming pared 1 base from V and 12 bases from J, leaving 16 bases between. Germline CDR1 and CDR2: LGHNA and YNFKEQ. This CDR3 has 14 amino acids. CDR3 sequence reads: CASSQGRSLPHQYF. In DNA, the CDR3 is TGTGCCAGCAGCCAAGGGAGATCCTTACCACATCAGTACTTC.

As to this clone: At one boundary the junction diverges from the germline segment, which might be a read error. The rearrangement joins TRBV11-2 to TRBJ2-3; 9 positions match TRBD2. CDR1 and CDR2 (germline): SGHAT, FQNNGV. The CDR3 contains 17 residues. CDR3 in DNA: TGTGCCAGCGGCTTACGTAGCGGGAGTGGTATGACAGATACGCAGTATTTT. Translated, it gives CASGLRSGSGMTDTQYF.

The chain is built from TRBV6-1 and TRBJ2-3; TRBD2 might be the D (7 bases). The CDR3 consists of 12 residues. Trimming took 8 bases from V and 5 from J, leaving 11 bases between them. In germline, CDR1 is MNHNS, CDR2 SASEGT. The CDR3 DNA reads as TGTGCCAGCGGGAGGGGGGGAGATACGCAGTATTTT. This translates into CASGRGGDTQYF.

The V gene is TRBV5-5, the J gene TRBJ2-1, with D perhaps matching TRBD2 (5 bases). The V and J ends lost 0 bases and 5 bases respectively, with 9 bases between them. Germline V gene data show CDR1 as SGHKS and CDR2 as YYEKEE (reference sequence). The CDR3 sequence is 14 residues long. This CDR3 is CASSLAGLNNEQFF. CDR3 DNA sequence: TGTGCCAGCAGCTTGGCGGGATTGAACAATGAGCAGTTCTTC. Looking up the rest from reference TRBV5-5 and TRBJ2-1 gives the full variable domain: DAGVTQSPTHLIKTRGQQVTLRCSPISGHKSVSWYQQVLGQGPQFIFQYYEKEERGRGNFPDRFSARQFPNYSSELNVNALLLGDSALYLCASSLAGLNNEQFFGPGTRLTVL.

V and J are TRBV4-1 and TRBJ2-5; 7 bases fit TRBD2. Looked up from germline, CDR1 is MGHRA and CDR2 is YSYEKL. This CDR3 comprises 16 residues. With V trimmed by 2 bases and J by 6 bases, 12 bases remained unmatched. The CDR3 nucleotides read TGCGCCAGCAGCCAACCTACTAGCGCCCATGGGAAGACCCAGTACTTC. It codes for CASSQPTSAHGKTQYF.

The V call is TRBV29-1, the J call TRBJ2-7; 8 bases fit TRBD1. Germline V gene sequence: CDR1 SQVTM, CDR2 ANQGSEA. V was pared by 0 bases and J by 6 bases, with 7 bases of the junction left unmatched. This CDR3 is 14 amino acids long. The CDR3 loop is CSVEDMGQVGEQYF. The CDR3 nucleotides read TGCAGCGTTGAAGATATGGGACAGGTTGGCGAGCAGTACTTC.

The V and J genes are TRBV28 and TRBJ2-3; TRBD1 is a possible D gene (5 bases). CDR3 length: 15 residues. Trimming cost V 6 bases and J 1 base, with 14 bases left between them. In germline, CDR1 is MDHEN, CDR2 SYDVKM. The CDR3 DNA sequence: TGTGCCAGCAGCCCAGGATGGGGCGGCACAGATACGCAGTATTTT. This sequence encodes CASSPGWGGTDTQYF.

The chain carries TRBV6-1 and TRBJ1-1; no clear D. V gave up 5 bases and J gave up 5 bases, with 9 bases separating them. The CDR3 length is 12 residues. Germline CDR1 reads MNHNS; CDR2 reads SASEGT. The CDR3 DNA reads TGTGCCAGCAGTCGACACGGAACTGAAGCTTTCTTT. Amino acid sequence: CASSRHGTEAFF.

V usage is TRBV5-6 and J usage is TRBJ2-1; 13 bases fit TRBD2. Germline V gives CDR1 SGHDT, CDR2 YYEEEE. The CDR3 consists of 19 residues. The ends lost 4 bases at V and 0 bases at J; junction bases unmatched: 10. For the CDR3, the DNA is TGTGCCAGCAGCCCAATCGGACTAGCGGGAGATCACTCCTACAATGAGCAGTTCTTC. This gives the protein CASSPIGLAGDHSYNEQFF.

This clone appeared a single time. The chain uses TRBV7-6 and TRBJ2-1; 8 positions match TRBD2. With V trimmed by 1 base and J by 9 bases, 8 bases remained unmatched. This CDR3 comprises 15 residues. CDR1 and CDR2 (germline): SGHVS, FNYEAQ. DNA of the CDR3: TGTGCCAGCAGCTTAGAGGGACTAGTCCTGGGTGAGCAGTTCTTC. Translation: CASSLEGLVLGEQFF. The full variable domain, completed using reference TRBV7-6 and TRBJ2-1, is GAGVSQSPRYKVTKRGQDVALRCDPISGHVSLYWYRQALGQGPEFLTYFNYEAQQDKSGLPNDRFSAERPEGSISTLTIQRTEQRDSAMYRCASSLEGLVLGEQFFGPGTRLTVL.

The CDR3 nucleotides read TGCGCCAGCAGCTCTACAGGGGGCGGGCAGTACTTC. It is translated as CASSSTGGGQYF. The genes are TRBV5-1 and TRBJ2-7; TRBD1 agrees at 9 bases. Trimming removed 3 bases from V and 9 bases from J; junction bases left unmatched: 4. Germline values: CDR1 SGHRS, CDR2 YFSETQ. This CDR3 region has 12 residues.

V gene TRBV5-1 combines with J gene TRBJ2-7, with a tentative D call TRBD2 (6 bases). This CDR3 spans 14 amino acids. Germline assignment: CDR1 SGHRS and CDR2 YFSETQ. The V end was cut by 0 bases, the J end by 3 bases, with 10 bases between. CDR3 in amino acids: CASSLERGDYEQYF. In nucleotides, the CDR3 is TGCGCCAGCAGCTTGGAGCGCGGGGACTACGAGCAGTACTTC.

This clone occurred a few times. The V call is TRBV6-1, the J call TRBJ1-3; no clear D. In germline, CDR1 is MNHNS, CDR2 SASEGT. Trimming cost V 6 bases and J 4 bases, with 16 bases left between them. This CDR3 is built from 15 residues. CDR3 in DNA: TGTGCCAGCAGCCCCTATCTATCGGGAGGAAACACCATATATTTT. Its translation is CASSPYLSGGNTIYF.

In its sample, this clone was seen a few times. The chain joins TRBV15 to TRBJ2-7; 8 nucleotides match TRBD1. The CDR3 totals 14 residues. With V trimmed by 5 bases and J by 1 base, 4 bases remained unmatched. Per germline, CDR1 LNHNV and CDR2 YYDKDF (reference sequence). The chain's CDR3 is CATSPRTGSYEQYF. For the CDR3, the DNA is TGTGCCACCAGCCCCCGGACAGGGTCCTACGAGCAGTACTTC.

This chain uses TRBV5-1 with TRBJ2-7; 7 nucleotides agree with TRBD1. V shed 5 bases, J shed 5 bases, and the junction held 10 bases outside the gene matches. This CDR3 has 14 residues. The germline V gene encodes CDR1 SGHRS and CDR2 YFSETQ. The CDR3 is CASRDLRGTHEQYF. CDR3 coding DNA: TGCGCCAGCAGAGACCTCAGGGGGACCCACGAGCAGTACTTC.

The V gene is TRBV29-1, the J gene TRBJ1-2, with D perhaps TRBD1 (6 bases). V gave up 3 bases and J gave up 2 bases, with 10 bases separating them. Germline CDR1 is SQVTM and CDR2 is ANQGSEA. This CDR3 region has 13 residues. The CDR3: CSVDAGVNYGYTF. CDR3 bases: TGCAGCGTTGACGCAGGGGTAAACTATGGCTACACCTTC.

The chain couples TRBV7-9 to TRBJ2-7, with a weak D call TRBD1 (5 bases). The germline V and J ends were trimmed by 4 bases and 0 bases, with 16 bases remaining between them. CDR1 is SEHNR and CDR2 is FQNEAQ in the germline V gene (reference sequence). This CDR3 is built from 16 residues. The CDR3 reads CASSSQQARSSYEQYF. The CDR3 DNA reads as TGTGCCAGCAGCTCCCAACAGGCCAGGAGCTCCTACGAGCAGTACTTC.

This chain joins TRBV28 and TRBJ1-2; maybe TRBD1 (5 bases). There are 14 residues in the CDR3. Germline CDR1 MDHEN, CDR2 SYDVKM. V was cut by 6 bases and J by 0 bases, with 11 bases left in between. The CDR3 DNA reads as TGTGCCAGCAGAGTGGGAGGGGCTAACTATGGCTACACCTTC. Amino acid sequence: CASRVGGANYGYTF.

The chain is built from TRBV14 and TRBJ2-7; 14 bases are a match to TRBD2. Trimming removed 3 bases from V and 3 bases from J; junction bases left unmatched: 7. Germline values: CDR1 SGHDN, CDR2 FVKESK. This CDR3 is built from 17 residues. The CDR3 DNA is TGTGCCAGCAGCCAGACCTCGGGACTAGCGGGAGTCTACGAGCAGTACTTC. Translated, it gives CASSQTSGLAGVYEQYF.

A single count supports this clone. The chain has TRBV28 and TRBJ2-5; TRBD1 matches at 9 bases. Trimming took 4 bases from V and 6 from J; bases not matched to a gene: 6. Germline CDR1 MDHEN, CDR2 SYDVKM. This CDR3 has 14 amino acids. This CDR3 reads CASSSRQGGQTQYF. The CDR3 DNA is TGTGCCAGCAGTTCAAGACAGGGGGGACAGACCCAGTACTTC.

V usage is TRBV19 and J usage is TRBJ1-1, with a weak D call TRBD1 (6 bases). This CDR3 region has 14 residues. Germline values: CDR1 LNHDA, CDR2 SQIVND (reference sequence). V lost 9 bases to trimming and J lost 5 bases, with 19 bases between them. CDR3 sequence: CASRGGEVGTEAFF. The DNA of the CDR3 is TGTGCCAGCAGGGGAGGGGAGGTGGGGACTGAAGCTTTCTTT.

The chain uses TRBV7-6 and TRBJ1-5; D unclear. V was shortened by 1 base and J by 0 bases, with 13 bases between the two germline ends. Germline CDR1 reads SGHVS; CDR2 reads FNYEAQ. The length of the CDR3 is 17 residues. CDR3: CASSLGVRGNSNQPQHF. In DNA, the CDR3 is TGTGCCAGCAGCTTAGGCGTCCGGGGAAATAGCAATCAGCCCCAGCATTTT.